Each of the 9 T cell receptor beta chains below was sequenced from the same sample in a study of resident and recirculating memory T cells in vitiligo. The repertoire was sequenced with immunoSEQ multiplex PCR; TCRdb's copy has only in-frame clones and lacks some. The sample records some 70,000 clones, roughly 90% being singletons. The sample consisted of blood. These receptors were taken from a male donor with vitiligo.

In nucleotides, the CDR3 is TGTGCCAGTAGTAGAGGTGCGAATCCCTATGGCTACACCTTC. Protein: CASSRGANPYGYTF. The rearrangement links TRBV19 to TRBJ1-2; D is uncertain. Germline V gene data show CDR1 as LNHDA and CDR2 as SQIVND (reference sequence). The CDR3 is 14 residues long. V shed 4 bases and J shed 4 bases, with 13 bases lying between them.

The CDR3 DNA sequence: TGTGCCATCAGCTACGGGCAGGGGAGCTCTGGAAACACCATATATTTT. Translating it yields CAISYGQGSSGNTIYF. This chain uses TRBV10-3 with TRBJ1-3, with D possibly matching TRBD1 (6 bases). This CDR3 region has 16 residues. Germline V gene lookup returns CDR1 ENHRY and CDR2 SYGVKD. Trimming stripped 6 bases from V and 0 bases from J, with 15 bases between.

The chain has TRBV30 and TRBJ1-1; 9 bases line up with TRBD1. Germline trimming cut 7 bases from V and 6 bases from J; bases unmatched to any gene: 12. CDR3 length: 14 residues. The germline V gene encodes CDR1 GTSNPN and CDR2 SVGIG (reference sequence). Here the CDR3 DNA reads TGTGCCTTGCCGGGACAGGGAGAACTTTCTGAAGCTTTCTTT. Its translation: CALPGQGELSEAFF. The whole variable domain, remainder taken from reference TRBV30 and TRBJ1-1, is SQTIHQWPATLVQPVGSPLSLECTVEGTSNPNLYWYRQAAGRGLQLLFYSVGIGQISSEVPQNLSASRPQDRQFILSSKKLLLSDSGFYLCALPGQGELSEAFFGQGTRLTVV.

V usage is TRBV9 and J usage is TRBJ2-1; a weak D match, TRBD2 (6 bases). V gave up 1 base and J gave up 5 bases, with 19 bases separating them. The V gene's germline CDR1 is SGDLS and CDR2 YYNGEE. CDR3 size: 17 residues. CDR3 residues: CASSVLGGTLDDNEQFF. The CDR3 coding sequence is TGTGCCAGCAGCGTACTTGGCGGGACCCTTGACGACAATGAGCAGTTCTTC.

This clone has just one count. The CDR3: CASSHSGLAGMTDTQYF. CDR3 sequence (DNA): TGCGCCAGCAGCCATTCAGGACTAGCGGGGATGACAGATACGCAGTATTTT. The chain links TRBV4-1 to TRBJ2-3; TRBD2 aligns across 12 bases. The V gene's germline CDR1 is MGHRA and CDR2 YSYEKL. Losses at the gene ends were 3 bases for V and 3 bases for J; bases not matched to a gene: 7. The CDR3 extends over 17 amino acids.

This chain joins TRBV28 and TRBJ2-7, with 7 bases identical to TRBD1. Germline V gene sequence: CDR1 MDHEN, CDR2 SYDVKM. The CDR3 is 14 amino acids. After removal of 2 bases from V and 4 bases from J, the junction contained 5 bases not matched to a gene. CDR3 in DNA: TGTGCCAGCAGTTTACCAGACAGGGCTTACGAGCAGTACTTC. Encoded protein: CASSLPDRAYEQYF.

J is TRBJ1-6 and V is TRBV6-1; D perhaps matches TRBD1 (6 bases). CDR3 length equals 13 residues. V lost 7 bases, J lost 11 bases, and 15 bases lay in between. CDR1 is MNHNS and CDR2 is SASEGT in the germline V gene. The CDR3 coding sequence is TGTGCCAGCATGCGGCAGGGGACACCACCCCTCCACTTT. It specifies CASMRQGTPPLHF.

The V gene is TRBV5-5, the J gene TRBJ1-2, with 7 bases aligning to TRBD1. J gave up 4 bases and V 1 base, and 10 bases lay outside the gene matches. The V gene's germline CDR1 is SGHKS and CDR2 YYEKEE (reference sequence). This CDR3 comprises 16 residues. The CDR3 coding sequence is TGTGCCAGCAGCTTGATCGGGACAGCGTTAACCTATGGCTACACCTTC. It translates to CASSLIGTALTYGYTF.

About this clone itself: Other nucleotide sequences in the sample specify the same CDR3. V and J are TRBV7-9 and TRBJ1-1, with D maybe TRBD1 (6 bases). The CDR3 is made up of 15 amino acids. CDR1 and CDR2 (germline): SEHNR, FQNEAQ (reference sequence). Trimming left V 1 base short and J 0 bases short, with 9 bases between. CDR3 DNA sequence: TGTGCCAGCAGCTTAGACAGGGTAGTGAACACTGAAGCTTTCTTT. Amino acids: CASSLDRVVNTEAFF. Drawing the rest from reference TRBV7-9 and TRBJ1-1, the complete variable domain is DTGVSQNPRHKITKRGQNVTFRCDPISEHNRLYWYRQTLGQGPEFLTYFQNEAQLEKSRLLSDRFSAERPKGSFSTLEIQRTEQGDSAMYLCASSLDRVVNTEAFFGQGTRLTVV.